This T cell receptor beta chain was identified during a study of blood T cell repertoires in COVID-19. Per the authors' pipeline: Estimated nucleated cell counts came from reference gene primer amplification. Method: immunoSEQ multiplex PCR; TCRdb's copy keeps in-frame clones and lacks some. V and J calls and clone size are those listed in that table; D and trimming were worked out from the DNA. This table holds just under 350,000 clones, 91% found once. Germline values: CDR1 SGHTA, CDR2 FQGNSA. Trimming at V came to 5 bases and at J to 1 base, leaving 4 bases not matched to a gene. The CDR3 runs to 15 residues.

The specimen sequenced was peripheral blood. The TCR comes from a woman aged 18-29 years who had recovered from COVID-19. This chain links TRBV7-2 with TRBJ2-2, with TRBD1 matching 7 bases. The CDR3 sequence: CASSNRDRNTGELFF. For the CDR3, the DNA is TGTGCCAGCAGCAACCGGGACAGGAACACCGGGGAGCTGTTTTTT.